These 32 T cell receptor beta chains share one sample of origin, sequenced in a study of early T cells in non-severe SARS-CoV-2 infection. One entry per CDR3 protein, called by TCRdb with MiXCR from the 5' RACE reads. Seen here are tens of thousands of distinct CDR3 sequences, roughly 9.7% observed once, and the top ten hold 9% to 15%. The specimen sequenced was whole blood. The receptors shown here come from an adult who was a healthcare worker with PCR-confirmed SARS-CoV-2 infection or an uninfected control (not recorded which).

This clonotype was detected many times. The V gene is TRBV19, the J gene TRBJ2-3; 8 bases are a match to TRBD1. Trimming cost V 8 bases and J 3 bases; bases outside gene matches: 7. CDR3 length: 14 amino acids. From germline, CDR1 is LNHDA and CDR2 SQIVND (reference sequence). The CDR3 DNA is TGTGCCAGTGACGCAGGGGGCGAAACAGATACGCAGTATTTT. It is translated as CASDAGGETDTQYF.

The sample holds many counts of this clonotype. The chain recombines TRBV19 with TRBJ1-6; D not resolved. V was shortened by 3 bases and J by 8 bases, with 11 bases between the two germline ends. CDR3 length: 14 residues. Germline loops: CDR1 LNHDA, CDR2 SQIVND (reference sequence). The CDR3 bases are TGTGCCAGTAGTATCGGACCCCTGGATTCACCCCTCCACTTT. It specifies CASSIGPLDSPLHF.

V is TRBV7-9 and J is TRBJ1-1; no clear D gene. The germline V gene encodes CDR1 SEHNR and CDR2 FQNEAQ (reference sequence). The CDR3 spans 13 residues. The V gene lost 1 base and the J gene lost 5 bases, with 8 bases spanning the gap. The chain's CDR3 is CASSLVELTEAFF. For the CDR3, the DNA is TGTGCCAGCAGCTTAGTAGAGTTGACTGAAGCTTTCTTT.

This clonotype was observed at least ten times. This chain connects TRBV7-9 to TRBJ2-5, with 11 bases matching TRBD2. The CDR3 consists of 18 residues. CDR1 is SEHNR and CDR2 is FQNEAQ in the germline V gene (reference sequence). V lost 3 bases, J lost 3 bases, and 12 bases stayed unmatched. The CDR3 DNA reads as TGTGCCAGCAGCTTGACCCCTCCGGGACTAGCGGCTAAAGAGACCCAGTACTTC. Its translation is CASSLTPPGLAAKETQYF.

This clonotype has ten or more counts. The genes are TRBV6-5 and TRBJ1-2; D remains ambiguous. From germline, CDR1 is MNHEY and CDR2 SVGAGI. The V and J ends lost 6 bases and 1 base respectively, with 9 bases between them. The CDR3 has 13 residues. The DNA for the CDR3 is TGTGCCAGCAGCCGACACGTTAACTATGGCTACACCTTC. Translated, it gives CASSRHVNYGYTF.

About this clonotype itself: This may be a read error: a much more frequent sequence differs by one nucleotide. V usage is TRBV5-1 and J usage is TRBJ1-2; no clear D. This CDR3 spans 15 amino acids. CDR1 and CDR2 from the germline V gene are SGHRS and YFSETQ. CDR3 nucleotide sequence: TGCACCAGCAGCTTGGATGGTATTCTGAACTATGGCTACACCTTC. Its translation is CTSSLDGILNYGYTF.

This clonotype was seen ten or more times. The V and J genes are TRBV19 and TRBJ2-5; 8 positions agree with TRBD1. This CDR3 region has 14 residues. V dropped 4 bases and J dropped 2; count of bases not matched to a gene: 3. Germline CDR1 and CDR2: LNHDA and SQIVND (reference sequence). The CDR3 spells CASSTWTGQETQYF. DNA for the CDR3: TGTGCCAGTAGTACCTGGACAGGGCAAGAGACCCAGTACTTC.

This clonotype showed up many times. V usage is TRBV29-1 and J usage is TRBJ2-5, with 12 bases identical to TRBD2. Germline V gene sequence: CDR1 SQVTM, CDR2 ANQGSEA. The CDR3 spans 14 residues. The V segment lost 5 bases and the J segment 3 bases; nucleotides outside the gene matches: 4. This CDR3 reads CSVSLAGGKETQYF. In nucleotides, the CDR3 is TGCAGCGTTTCACTAGCGGGGGGTAAAGAGACCCAGTACTTC.

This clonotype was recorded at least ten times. This CDR3 reads CAWSSRRANTEAFF. The CDR3 DNA sequence: TGTGCCTGGAGTAGCAGGAGGGCGAACACTGAAGCTTTCTTT. The chain recombines TRBV30 with TRBJ1-1; D is ambiguous. Deletions cut 2 bases from V and 1 base from J, with 11 bases between. The CDR3 loop spans 14 amino acids. Per the germline V gene, CDR1 is GTSNPN and CDR2 is SVGIG (reference sequence).

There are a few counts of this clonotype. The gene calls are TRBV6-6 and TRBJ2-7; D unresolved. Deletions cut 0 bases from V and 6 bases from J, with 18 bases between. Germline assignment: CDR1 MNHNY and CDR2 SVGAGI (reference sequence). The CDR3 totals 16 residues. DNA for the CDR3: TGTGCCAGCAGTTACTCAGCTAACCCCCTCCTAGGCGAGCAGTACTTC. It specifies CASSYSANPLLGEQYF.

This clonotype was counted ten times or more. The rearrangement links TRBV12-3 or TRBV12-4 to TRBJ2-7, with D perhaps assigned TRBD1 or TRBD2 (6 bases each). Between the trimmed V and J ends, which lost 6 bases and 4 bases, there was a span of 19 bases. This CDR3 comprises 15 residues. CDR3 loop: CASSPGASLLYEQYF. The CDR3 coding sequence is TGTGCCAGCAGCCCGGGGGCCTCACTCCTGTACGAGCAGTACTTC.

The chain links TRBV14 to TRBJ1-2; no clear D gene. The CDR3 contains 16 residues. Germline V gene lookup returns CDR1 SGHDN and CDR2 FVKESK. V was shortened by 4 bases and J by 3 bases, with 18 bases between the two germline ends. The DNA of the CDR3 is TGTGCCAGCAGCCCCTGGAACCCTCGGGAGCACTATGGCTACACCTTC. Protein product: CASSPWNPREHYGYTF. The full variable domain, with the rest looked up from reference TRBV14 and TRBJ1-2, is EAGVTQFPSHSVIEKGQTVTLRCDPISGHDNLYWYRRVMGKEIKFLLHFVKESKQDESGMPNNRFLAERTGGTYSTLKVQPAELEDSGVYFCASSPWNPREHYGYTFGSGTRLTVV.

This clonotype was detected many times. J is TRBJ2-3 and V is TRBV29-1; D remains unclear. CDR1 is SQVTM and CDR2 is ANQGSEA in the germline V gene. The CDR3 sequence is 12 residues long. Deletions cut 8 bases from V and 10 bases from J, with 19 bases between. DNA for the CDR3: TGCAGCTCTGCCCCACTGACTCCTTCGCAGTATTTT. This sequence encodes CSSAPLTPSQYF.

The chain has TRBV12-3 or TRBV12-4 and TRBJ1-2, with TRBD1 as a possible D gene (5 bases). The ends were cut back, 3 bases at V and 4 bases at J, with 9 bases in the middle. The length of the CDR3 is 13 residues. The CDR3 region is CASSLGGGYGYTF. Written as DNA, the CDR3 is TGTGCCAGCAGTTTGGGGGGAGGCTATGGCTACACCTTC.

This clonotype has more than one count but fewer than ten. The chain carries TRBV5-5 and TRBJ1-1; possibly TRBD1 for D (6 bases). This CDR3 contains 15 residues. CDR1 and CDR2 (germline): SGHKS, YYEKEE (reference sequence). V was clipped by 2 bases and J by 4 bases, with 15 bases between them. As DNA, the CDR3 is TGTGCCAGCAGCTTAGGGGGACTCACCGGCACTGAAGCTTTCTTT. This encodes CASSLGGLTGTEAFF.

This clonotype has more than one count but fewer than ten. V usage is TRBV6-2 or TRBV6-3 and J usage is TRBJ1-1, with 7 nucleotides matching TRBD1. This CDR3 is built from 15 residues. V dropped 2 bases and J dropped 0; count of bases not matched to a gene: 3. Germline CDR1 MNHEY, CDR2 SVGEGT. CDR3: CASSYGTDLNTEAFF. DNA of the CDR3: TGTGCCAGCAGTTACGGGACAGACCTGAACACTGAAGCTTTCTTT.

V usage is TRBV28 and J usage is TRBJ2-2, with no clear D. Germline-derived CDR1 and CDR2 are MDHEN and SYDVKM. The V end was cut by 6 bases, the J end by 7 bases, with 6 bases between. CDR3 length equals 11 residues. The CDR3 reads CASRRIGELFF. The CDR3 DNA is TGTGCCAGCAGAAGGATCGGGGAGCTGTTTTTT.

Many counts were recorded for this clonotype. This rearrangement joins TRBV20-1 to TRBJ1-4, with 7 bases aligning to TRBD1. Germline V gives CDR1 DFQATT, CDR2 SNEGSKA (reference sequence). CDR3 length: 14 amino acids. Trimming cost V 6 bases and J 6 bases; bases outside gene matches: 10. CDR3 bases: TGCAGTGCCTCCCGACAGGGCCGTGATGAAAAACTGTTTTTT. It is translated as CSASRQGRDEKLFF.

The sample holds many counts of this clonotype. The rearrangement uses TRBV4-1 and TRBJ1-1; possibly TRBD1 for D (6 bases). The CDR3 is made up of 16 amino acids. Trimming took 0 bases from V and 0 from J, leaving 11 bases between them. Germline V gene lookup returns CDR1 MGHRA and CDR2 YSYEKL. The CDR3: CASSQEVRGVNTEAFF. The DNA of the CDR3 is TGCGCCAGCAGCCAAGAGGTCAGGGGCGTGAACACTGAAGCTTTCTTT.

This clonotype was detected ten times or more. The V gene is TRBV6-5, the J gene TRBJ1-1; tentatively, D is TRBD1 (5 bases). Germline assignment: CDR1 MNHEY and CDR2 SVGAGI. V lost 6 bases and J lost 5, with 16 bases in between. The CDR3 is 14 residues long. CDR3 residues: CASSRDPRRTEAFF. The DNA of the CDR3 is TGTGCCAGCAGCCGGGACCCACGCCGGACTGAAGCTTTCTTT.

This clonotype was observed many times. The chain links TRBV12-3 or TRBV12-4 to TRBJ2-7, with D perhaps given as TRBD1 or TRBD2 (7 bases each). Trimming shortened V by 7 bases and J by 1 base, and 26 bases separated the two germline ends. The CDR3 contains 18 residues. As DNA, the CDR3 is TGTGCCAGCACGCTGGCAGGGGGGGAATCCTACGCGTCCTACGAGCAGTACTTC. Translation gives CASTLAGGESYASYEQYF.

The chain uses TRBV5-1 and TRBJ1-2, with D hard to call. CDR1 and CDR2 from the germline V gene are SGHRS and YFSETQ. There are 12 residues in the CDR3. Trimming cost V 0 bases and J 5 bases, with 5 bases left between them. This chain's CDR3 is CASSLASYGYTF. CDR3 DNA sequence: TGCGCCAGCAGCTTGGCCTCTTATGGCTACACCTTC.

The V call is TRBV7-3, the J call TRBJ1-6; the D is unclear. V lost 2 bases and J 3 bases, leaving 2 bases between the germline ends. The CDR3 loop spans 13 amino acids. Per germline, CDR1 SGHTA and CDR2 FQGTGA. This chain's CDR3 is CASSLDYNSPLHF. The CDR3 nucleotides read TGTGCCAGCAGCTTAGACTATAATTCACCCCTCCACTTT.

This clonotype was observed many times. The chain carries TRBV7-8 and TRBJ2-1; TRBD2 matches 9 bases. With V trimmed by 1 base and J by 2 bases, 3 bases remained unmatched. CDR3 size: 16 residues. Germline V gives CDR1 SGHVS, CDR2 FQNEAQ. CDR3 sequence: CASSLVGGGAYNEQFF. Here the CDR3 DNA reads TGTGCCAGCAGCTTAGTCGGCGGGGGGGCCTACAATGAGCAGTTCTTC. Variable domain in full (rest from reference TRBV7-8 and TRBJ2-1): GAGVSQSPRYKVAKRGQDVALRCDPISGHVSLFWYQQALGQGPEFLTYFQNEAQLDKSGLPSDRFFAERPEGSVSTLKIQRTQQEDSAVYLCASSLVGGGAYNEQFFGPGTRLTVL.

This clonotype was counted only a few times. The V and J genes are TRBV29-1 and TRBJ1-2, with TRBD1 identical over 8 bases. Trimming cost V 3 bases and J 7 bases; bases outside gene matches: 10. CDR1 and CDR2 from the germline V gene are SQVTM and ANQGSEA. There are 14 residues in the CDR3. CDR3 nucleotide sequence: TGCAGCGTTGAGAATTACAGGGGGAATGGTGGCTACACCTTC. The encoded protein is CSVENYRGNGGYTF.

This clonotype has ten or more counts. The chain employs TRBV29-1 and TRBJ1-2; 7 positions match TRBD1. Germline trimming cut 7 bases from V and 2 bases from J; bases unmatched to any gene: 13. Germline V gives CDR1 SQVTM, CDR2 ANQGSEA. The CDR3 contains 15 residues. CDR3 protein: CSALLDRGGNYGYTF. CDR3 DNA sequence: TGCAGCGCCCTACTCGACCGAGGGGGCAACTATGGCTACACCTTC.

The CDR3 nucleotides read TGTGCCAGCTTAAGCGGGGCAGATACGCAGTATTTT. Translated, it gives CASLSGADTQYF. The chain links TRBV2 to TRBJ2-3; 7 bases agree with TRBD2. J was trimmed by 4 bases and V by 8 bases; bases with no gene match: 3. Germline CDR1 and CDR2: SNHLY and FYNNEI. CDR3 length: 12 residues.

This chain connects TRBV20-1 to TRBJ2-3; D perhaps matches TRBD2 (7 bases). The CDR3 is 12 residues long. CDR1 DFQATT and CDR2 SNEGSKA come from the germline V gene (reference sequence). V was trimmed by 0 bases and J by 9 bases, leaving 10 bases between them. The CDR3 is CSARDEGGTQYF. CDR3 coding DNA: TGCAGTGCTAGAGATGAGGGGGGGACGCAGTATTTT.

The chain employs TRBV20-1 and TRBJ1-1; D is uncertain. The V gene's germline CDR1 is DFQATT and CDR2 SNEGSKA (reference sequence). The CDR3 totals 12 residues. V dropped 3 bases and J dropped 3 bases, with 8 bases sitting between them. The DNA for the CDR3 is TGCAGTGCTAGGTCGACCGACACTGAAGCTTTCTTT. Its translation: CSARSTDTEAFF.

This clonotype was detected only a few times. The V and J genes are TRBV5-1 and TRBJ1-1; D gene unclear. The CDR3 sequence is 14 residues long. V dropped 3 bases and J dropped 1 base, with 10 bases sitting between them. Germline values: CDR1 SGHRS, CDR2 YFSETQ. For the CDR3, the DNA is TGCGCCAGCAGCTCACACGGGGAGAACACTGAAGCTTTCTTT. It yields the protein CASSSHGENTEAFF.

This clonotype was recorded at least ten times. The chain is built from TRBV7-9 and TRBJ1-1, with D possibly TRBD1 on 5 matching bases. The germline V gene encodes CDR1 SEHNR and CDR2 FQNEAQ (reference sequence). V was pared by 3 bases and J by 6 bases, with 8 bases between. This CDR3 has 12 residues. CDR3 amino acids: CASSFRESEAFF. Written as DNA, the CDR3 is TGTGCCAGCAGCTTCAGGGAGTCTGAAGCTTTCTTT. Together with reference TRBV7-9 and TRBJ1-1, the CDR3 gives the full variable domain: DTGVSQNPRHKITKRGQNVTFRCDPISEHNRLYWYRQTLGQGPEFLTYFQNEAQLEKSRLLSDRFSAERPKGSFSTLEIQRTEQGDSAMYLCASSFRESEAFFGQGTRLTVV.

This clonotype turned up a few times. The CDR3 sequence is CSVEGGDPGANVLTF. CDR3 nucleotide sequence: TGCAGCGTTGAAGGAGGGGACCCTGGGGCCAACGTCCTGACTTTC. J is TRBJ2-6 and V is TRBV29-1; D is possibly TRBD1 or TRBD2 (5 bases each). From germline, CDR1 is SQVTM and CDR2 ANQGSEA. This CDR3 contains 15 residues. Trimming removed 1 base at V and 2 bases at J, with 9 bases between.